The T cell receptor (beta chain) under discussion was sequenced for a study of blood T cell repertoires in COVID-19 (TCRdb year 2020). Background for the entire study: The collaborator samples originated in the United States, Italy and Spain and spanned the acute and convalescent phases of COVID-19. The repertoires were made available in a free public database intended to serve as a resource for research on the immune response to SARS-CoV-2. Where HLA class I and class II types were available, the types were taken from metadata supplied by the sample provider, not from assay-based typing. Samples came from the ongoing ImmuneRACE study (first 160 participants) plus 1,254 subjects from 6 global collaborators. The prospective study material was composed of cDNA or gDNA derived from T cells, B-cell-depleted T cells, or PBMCs. A de-identified subject ID, COVID-19 status, age in years and sex were almost always included in the sample metadata. Subjects who had been exposed to COVID-19, were actively infected with it, or had recovered from it provided the deeply sampled blood TCRbeta repertoires that made up the dataset.

Concerning this clone: Its antigen specificity is not known. Qualities for individual bases were not recorded, and no much larger clone is one base off.

Each collaborating institution followed its own protocols to collect whole blood in K2EDTA tubes. For TCRbeta analysis, collaborators shipped samples in one of three forms: frozen whole blood, isolated PBMCs, or DNA extracted from either of those sample types. The research as a whole found: Clinical and demographic metadata were provided uncurated, with the amount varying by source and participant.

The immunoSEQ Assay, a bias-controlled multiplex PCR, was used to amplify TCRbeta CDR3 regions from genomic DNA. In the authors' own workflow: Nucleated cell counts per sample were estimated from amplification of reference gene primers within the assay. To quantify the absolute abundance of each unique TCRbeta CDR3 rearrangement, sequence reads were collapsed and filtered. For each sample, productive Simpson clonality was calculated as the square root of Simpson's diversity index across productive rearrangements. TCRdb mirrors the immuneACCESS table, restricted to in-frame sequences. Some clones are absent from its copies; in checked studies, under half trace to an unresolved V gene, and the reason for the others is unknown. V, J and clone size were drawn from that table, and D and trimming were deduced from the DNA. This sample has fewer than 50,000 clones in its table, and 79% of those were observed once. 20% to 30% of the sample lies in the top ten.

The TCR originated in a man between 65 and 85 years old with acute or convalescent COVID-19. Sequenced material: peripheral blood.

The CDR3 here reads CASSPGLGGETQYF. The DNA reads TGTGCCAGCAGTCCAGGACTGGGGGGAGAGACCCAGTACTTC. The chain uses TRBV7-9 and TRBJ2-5; matching of 6 bases hints at TRBD2 as the D gene. There are 14 amino acids in the CDR3, from cysteine to phenylalanine inclusive. Only the CDR3 portion is preserved as DNA: 42 bases, with reading frame beginning at the first base. V drops 6 bases and J drops 4 bases, leaving 15 bases in between. The germline V gene (reference sequence) supplies CDR1 SEHNR and CDR2 FQNEAQ.